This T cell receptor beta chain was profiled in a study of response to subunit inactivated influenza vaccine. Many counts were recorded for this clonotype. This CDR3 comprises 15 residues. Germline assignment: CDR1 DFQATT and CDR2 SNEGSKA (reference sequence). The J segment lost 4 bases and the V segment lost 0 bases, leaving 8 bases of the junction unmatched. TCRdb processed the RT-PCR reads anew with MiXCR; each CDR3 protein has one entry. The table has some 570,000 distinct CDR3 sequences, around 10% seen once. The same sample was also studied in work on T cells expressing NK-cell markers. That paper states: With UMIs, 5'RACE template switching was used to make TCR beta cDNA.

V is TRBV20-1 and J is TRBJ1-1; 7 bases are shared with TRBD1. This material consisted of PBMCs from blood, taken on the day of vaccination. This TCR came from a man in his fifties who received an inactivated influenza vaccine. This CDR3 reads CSARDIEGASTEAFF. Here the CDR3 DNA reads TGCAGTGCTAGAGATATTGAGGGGGCGAGCACTGAAGCTTTCTTT.